This TCR beta chain was recorded in a study of OX40 agonist ivuxolimab in advanced cancers. A note on the overall study: Ivuxolimab, which targeted the costimulatory receptor OX40 (CD134), was an agonistic, fully human IgG2 monoclonal antibody. In the dose-escalation cohort, 70% to 85% of patients were male, and the mean age was 60 years with a range of roughly 23 to 79. Partial responses occurred in three dose-escalation patients: two with cutaneous melanoma and one with hepatocellular carcinoma. Prior anti-PD-1, anti-PD-L1 or anti-CTLA-4 therapy was permitted, and checkpoint inhibitors had been received by around 39% of dose-escalation patients. The monotherapy dose-escalation portion (N ≈ 50 patients) of the phase I ivuxolimab trial is reported in the paper. Of the approximately 50 dose-escalation patients, hepatocellular carcinoma was present in 19, melanoma in approximately 15, renal cell carcinoma in 9 and head and neck cancer in 9. The point of sequencing TCRbeta in the periphery was to test whether ivuxolimab changed TCR sequence diversity and drove clonal T-cell expansion. Intravenous ivuxolimab was administered to patients every 2 weeks at six dose levels: 0.01, 0.1, 0.3, 1.5, 3 and 10 mg/kg.

Points the paper makes about the study in general: Low levels of normalized T-cell clonal expansion were also seen in some patients who did not respond. At doses of 0.1 to 3.0 mg/kg, clonal expansion of both CD4+ and CD8+ T cells in blood was seen between baseline and week 6. On average, CD8+ T cells showed more expanded clones than CD4+ T cells after ivuxolimab. Partial responders in the 0.1-3.0 mg/kg groups had among the lowest normalized peripheral clonal expansion, especially among CD8+ T cells. Which antigens the clonally expanded peripheral T cells were specific for was not determined.

Patients with autoimmune disease history or receiving systemic immunosuppression were excluded from the trial. Peripheral blood for TCR sequencing was collected from all dose cohorts at baseline, on cycle 4 day 1, and on cycle 7 day 1. Samples came from an open-label, multicenter, first-in-human phase I dose-escalation trial of ivuxolimab. Adults with locally advanced or metastatic head and neck squamous cell, hepatocellular, melanoma or renal cell carcinoma were enrolled in the trial. Before TCR sequencing, CD4+ T cells and CD8+ T cells were sorted from peripheral blood as separate populations. To sequence the TCRbeta CDR3 region, genomic DNA was isolated from the sorted cells. TCRbeta CDR3 regions were sequenced using the immunoSEQ Assay. TCRdb carries this immuneACCESS record with in-frame sequences only. Its versions omit some clonotypes, under half of them owing to an unresolved V gene in the studies checked, with the rest unexplained. In all, the sample holds about 68,000 clones, and roughly 86% of those were seen once. Jointly, the top ten make up roughly 2% of the sample.

CDR1 and CDR2 are read off the germline V gene (reference sequence) as SSHAT and FNYEAQ. CDR3 length: 14 amino acids, cysteine to phenylalanine. Left in the record is the CDR3 DNA by itself, 42 bases read in frame from the first base. This clone was detected only once. Its specific antigen is unknown. The germline gene is not matched at one end of the junction; a read error may be the cause. Here the sequenced sample was CD4+ or CD8+ T cells sorted from blood, taken in a trial of the OX40 agonist ivuxolimab. The receptor chain draws on TRBV7-7 and TRBJ2-1, with 10 junctional bases fitting TRBD1. The source is an adult with an advanced solid tumor such as melanoma, head and neck, liver or kidney cancer. The CDR3 amino acid sequence is: CASSFRDRGGEQFF. At the DNA level, the sequence is TGTGCTAGCAGCTTCCGGGACAGGGGTGGTGAGCAGTTCTTC. Supplemented by the reference TRBV7-7 and TRBJ2-1 proteins around the CDR3, the complete variable domain is GAGVSQSPRYKVTKRGQDVTLRCDPISSHATLYWYQQALGQGPEFLTYFNYEAQPDKSGLPSDRFSAERPEGSISTLTIQRTEQRDSAMYRCASSFRDRGGEQFFGPGTRLTVL.